This T cell receptor (beta chain) was sequenced for a study of intratumoral heterogeneity in liver cancer. This CDR3 has 15 residues. The V gene's germline CDR1 is SGDLS and CDR2 YYNGEE. V lost 0 bases and J 4 bases, leaving 12 bases between the germline ends. The data were produced by immunoSEQ multiplex PCR, yet TCRdb's version contains in-frame clones alone and is incomplete. The profile shows 20,000 to 25,000 clones, approximately 70% of them singletons. Sampled areas showed no macroscopic evidence of necrosis or hemorrhage. V is TRBV9 and J is TRBJ2-3; D may be TRBD1 (6 bases). The origin of this receptor is a woman in her sixties or seventies with hepatocellular carcinoma. The source material was tumor-adjacent normal tissue, sampled before any cancer treatment. The CDR3 DNA reads as TGTGCCAGCAGCGTAGAGGGACACCCTTCAGATACGCAGTATTTT. As protein: CASSVEGHPSDTQYF.